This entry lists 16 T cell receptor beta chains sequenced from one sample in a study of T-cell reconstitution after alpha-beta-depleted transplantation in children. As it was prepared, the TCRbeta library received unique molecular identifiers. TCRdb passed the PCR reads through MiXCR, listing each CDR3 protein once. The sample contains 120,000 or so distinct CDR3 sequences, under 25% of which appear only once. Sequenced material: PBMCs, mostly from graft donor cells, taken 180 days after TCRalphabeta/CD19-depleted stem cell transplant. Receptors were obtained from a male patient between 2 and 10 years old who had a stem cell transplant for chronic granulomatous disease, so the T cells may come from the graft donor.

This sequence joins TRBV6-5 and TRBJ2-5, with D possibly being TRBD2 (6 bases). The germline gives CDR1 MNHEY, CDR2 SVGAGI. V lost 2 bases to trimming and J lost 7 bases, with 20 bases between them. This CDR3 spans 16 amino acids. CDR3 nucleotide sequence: TGTGCCAGCAGTTACCCGGTCGGGGGAACTTCACGGACCCAGTACTTC. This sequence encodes CASSYPVGGTSRTQYF.

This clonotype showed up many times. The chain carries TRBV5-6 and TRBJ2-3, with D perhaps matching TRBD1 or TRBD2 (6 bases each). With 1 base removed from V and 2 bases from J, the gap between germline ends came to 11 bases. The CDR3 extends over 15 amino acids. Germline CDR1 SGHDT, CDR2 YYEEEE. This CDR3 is CASSLLAGHTDTQYF. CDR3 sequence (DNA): TGTGCCAGCAGCTTGTTGGCGGGACACACAGATACGCAGTATTTT.

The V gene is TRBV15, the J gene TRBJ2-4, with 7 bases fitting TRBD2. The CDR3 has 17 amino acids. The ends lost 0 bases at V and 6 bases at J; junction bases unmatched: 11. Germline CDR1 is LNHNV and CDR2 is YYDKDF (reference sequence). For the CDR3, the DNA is TGTGCCACCAGCAGAGATGGGGGGGGTCCCATGGGAAACATTCAGTACTTC. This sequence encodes CATSRDGGGPMGNIQYF.

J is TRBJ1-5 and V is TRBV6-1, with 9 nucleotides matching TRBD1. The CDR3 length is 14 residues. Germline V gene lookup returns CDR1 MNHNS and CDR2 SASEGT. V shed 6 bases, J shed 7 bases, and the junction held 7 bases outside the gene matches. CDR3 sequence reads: CASSQTGGSQPQHF. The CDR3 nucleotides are TGTGCCAGCAGCCAAACAGGGGGCAGCCAGCCCCAGCATTTT.

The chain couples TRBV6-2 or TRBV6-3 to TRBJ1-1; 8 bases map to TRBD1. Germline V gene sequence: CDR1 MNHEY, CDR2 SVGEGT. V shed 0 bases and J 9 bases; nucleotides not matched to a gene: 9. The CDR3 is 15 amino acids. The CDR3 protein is CASSYSKQGAGKAFF. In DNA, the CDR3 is TGTGCCAGCAGTTACTCGAAGCAGGGGGCTGGGAAAGCTTTCTTT.

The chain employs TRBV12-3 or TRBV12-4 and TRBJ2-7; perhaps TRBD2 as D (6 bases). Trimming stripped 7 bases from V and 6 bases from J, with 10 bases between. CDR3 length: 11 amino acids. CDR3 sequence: CASTMGGEQYF. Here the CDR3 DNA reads TGTGCCAGCACCATGGGGGGCGAGCAGTACTTC.

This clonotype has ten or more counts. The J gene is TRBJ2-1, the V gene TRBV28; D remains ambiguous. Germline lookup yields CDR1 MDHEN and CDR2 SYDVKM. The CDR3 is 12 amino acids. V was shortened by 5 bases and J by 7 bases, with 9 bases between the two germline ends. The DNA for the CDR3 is TGTGCCAGCAGTCCCTTCAAGAATGAGCAGTTCTTC. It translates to CASSPFKNEQFF.

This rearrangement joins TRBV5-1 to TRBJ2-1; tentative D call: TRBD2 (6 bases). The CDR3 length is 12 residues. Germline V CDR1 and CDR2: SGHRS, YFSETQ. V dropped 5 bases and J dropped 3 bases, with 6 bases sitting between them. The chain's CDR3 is CASRRDYNEQFF. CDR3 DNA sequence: TGCGCCAGCAGGCGGGACTACAATGAGCAGTTCTTC.

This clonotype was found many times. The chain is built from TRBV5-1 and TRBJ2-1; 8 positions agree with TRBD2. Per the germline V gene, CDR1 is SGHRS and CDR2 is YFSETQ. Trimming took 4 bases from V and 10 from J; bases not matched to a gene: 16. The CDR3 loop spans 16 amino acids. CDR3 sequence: CASSPTTTGGPNEQFF. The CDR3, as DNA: TGCGCCAGCAGCCCGACTACGACGGGAGGGCCGAACGAGCAGTTCTTC.

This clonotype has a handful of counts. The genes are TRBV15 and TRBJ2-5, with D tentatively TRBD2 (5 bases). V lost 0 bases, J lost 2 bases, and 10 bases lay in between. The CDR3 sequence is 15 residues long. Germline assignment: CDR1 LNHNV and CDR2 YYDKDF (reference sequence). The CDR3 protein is CATSRDQSGQETQYF. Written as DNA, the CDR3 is TGTGCCACCAGCAGAGACCAGAGCGGACAAGAGACCCAGTACTTC.

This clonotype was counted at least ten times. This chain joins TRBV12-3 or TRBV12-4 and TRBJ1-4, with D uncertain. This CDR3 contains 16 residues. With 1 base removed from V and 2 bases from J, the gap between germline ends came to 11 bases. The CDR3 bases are TGTGCCAGCAGTTTAGGGGGAGTTGGGACTAATGAAAAACTGTTTTTT. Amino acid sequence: CASSLGGVGTNEKLFF.

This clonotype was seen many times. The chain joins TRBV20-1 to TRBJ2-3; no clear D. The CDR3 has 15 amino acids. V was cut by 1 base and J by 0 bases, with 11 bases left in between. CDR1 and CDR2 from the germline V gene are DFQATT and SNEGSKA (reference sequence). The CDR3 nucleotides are TGCAGTGCTAGAGTAAGACGGCCTAGCACAGATACGCAGTATTTT. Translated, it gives CSARVRRPSTDTQYF.

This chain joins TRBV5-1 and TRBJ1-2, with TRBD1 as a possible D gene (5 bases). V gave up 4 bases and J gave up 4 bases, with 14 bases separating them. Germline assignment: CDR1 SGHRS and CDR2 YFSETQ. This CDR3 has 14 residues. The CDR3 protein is CASSSDGALYGYTF. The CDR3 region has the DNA TGCGCCAGCAGCAGTGACGGGGCTCTCTATGGCTACACCTTC. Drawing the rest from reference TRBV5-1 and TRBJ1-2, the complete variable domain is KAGVTQTPRYLIKTRGQQVTLSCSPISGHRSVSWYQQTPGQGLQFLFEYFSETQRNKGNFPGRFSGRQFSNSRSEMNVSTLELGDSALYLCASSSDGALYGYTFGSGTRLTVV.

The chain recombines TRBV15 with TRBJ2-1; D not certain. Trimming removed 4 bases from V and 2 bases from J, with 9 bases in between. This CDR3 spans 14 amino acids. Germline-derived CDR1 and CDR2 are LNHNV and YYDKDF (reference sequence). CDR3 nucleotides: TGTGCCACCAGCACACGACAAGCCTACAATGAGCAGTTCTTC. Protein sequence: CATSTRQAYNEQFF.

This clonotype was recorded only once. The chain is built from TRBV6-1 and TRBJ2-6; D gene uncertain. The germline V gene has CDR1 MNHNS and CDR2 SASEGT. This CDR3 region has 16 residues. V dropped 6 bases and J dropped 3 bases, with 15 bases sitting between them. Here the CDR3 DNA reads TGTGCCAGCAGCCAAGGGTGGGGTGGTGGGGCCAACGTCCTGACTTTC. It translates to CASSQGWGGGANVLTF.

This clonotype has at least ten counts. The CDR3 bases are TGCAGTGCTCGGACACGAAAAGCCGACCAGTACTTC. This encodes CSARTRKADQYF. This chain connects TRBV20-1 to TRBJ2-7; TRBD1 is a possible D gene (5 bases). Trimming left V 5 bases short and J 10 bases short, with 18 bases between. Germline V gene sequence: CDR1 DFQATT, CDR2 SNEGSKA (reference sequence). The CDR3 consists of 12 residues.